This passage covers 17 T cell receptor beta chains from one sample sequenced in a study of T cells in Graves' hyperthyroidism and ophthalmopathy. RNA transcripts provided the source from which TCR beta CDR3 regions were amplified. First-round RT-PCR with HTBI primers amplified the TCR CDR3 region. TCRdb recomputed calls from the multiplex PCR reads with MiXCR, one row per CDR3 protein. Counted here are hundreds of thousands of distinct CDR3 sequences, roughly 14% occurring once; the ten biggest clones make up 13% to 15%. Sample: blood. The receptors originated from a young woman with Graves' hyperthyroidism.

This clonotype showed up many times. J is TRBJ1-1 and V is TRBV10-2; D is uncertain. From germline, CDR1 is WSHSY and CDR2 SAAADI. This CDR3 contains 13 residues. V gave up 7 bases and J gave up 1 base, with 10 bases separating them. CDR3 in amino acids: CASMMVRNTEAFF. The CDR3 nucleotides read TGCGCCAGCATGATGGTAAGGAACACTGAAGCTTTCTTT.

This clonotype was found a few times. This chain links TRBV6-1 with TRBJ1-1; D call uncertain. Germline-derived CDR1 and CDR2 are MNHNS and SASEGT. The V end lost 6 bases, the J end lost 7 bases, and 15 bases lay between the germline ends. The length of the CDR3 is 13 residues. CDR3 nucleotide sequence: TGTGCCAGCAGCCAGCTTGACCGATATGAAGCTTTCTTT. It yields the protein CASSQLDRYEAFF.

The V call is TRBV29-1, the J call TRBJ2-7; tentative D call: TRBD2 (5 bases). Germline V gene data show CDR1 as SQVTM and CDR2 as ANQGSEA. V was cut by 5 bases and J by 3 bases, with 11 bases left in between. The CDR3 loop spans 12 amino acids. This CDR3 is CSVSQDFYEQYF. CDR3 DNA: TGCAGCGTTTCGCAGGACTTCTACGAGCAGTACTTC.

This clonotype has a count of ten or more. The chain joins TRBV20-1 to TRBJ2-5; 9 positions agree with TRBD2. Unmatched junction bases numbered 5, after V lost 7 bases and J lost 5 bases. CDR1 and CDR2 from the germline V gene are DFQATT and SNEGSKA (reference sequence). The CDR3 consists of 12 residues. The CDR3 sequence: CSVAGVGETQYF. CDR3 nucleotides: TGCAGTGTAGCGGGAGTTGGGGAGACCCAGTACTTC.

The rearrangement links TRBV14 to TRBJ2-2; 11 bases are a match to TRBD2. Germline V CDR1 and CDR2: SGHDN, FVKESK. The CDR3 spans 16 residues. V was clipped by 4 bases and J by 4 bases; unmatched bases: 5. CDR3 in DNA: TGTGCCAGCAGCCGCACTAGCGGGAGAGGCACCGGGGAGCTGTTTTTT. Amino acids: CASSRTSGRGTGELFF.

This rearrangement joins TRBV3-1 to TRBJ1-2, with 7 bases that match TRBD1. Germline assignment: CDR1 LGHDT and CDR2 YNNKEL (reference sequence). The length of the CDR3 is 17 residues. With 2 bases clipped from V and 8 bases from J, the junction kept 17 bases outside the gene matches. Here the CDR3 DNA reads TGTGCCAGCAGCCAAAAAGCGGGAGGGGGCTCCTTTCGGGGCTACACCTTC. This gives the protein CASSQKAGGGSFRGYTF.

This clonotype was seen ten or more times. The chain links TRBV28 to TRBJ2-3; TRBD2 agrees at 12 bases. The CDR3 spans 17 residues. CDR1 and CDR2 (germline): MDHEN, SYDVKM. V shed 1 base and J 2 bases; nucleotides not matched to a gene: 4. CDR3 sequence (DNA): TGTGCCAGCAGTTTATCTAGCGGGAGGGCCCACACAGATACGCAGTATTTT. Translated: CASSLSSGRAHTDTQYF.

This clonotype showed up just a few times. The chain links TRBV6-2 or TRBV6-3 to TRBJ2-5; D remains unclear. The V gene's germline CDR1 is MNHEY and CDR2 SVGEGT. V was pared by 0 bases and J by 1 base, with 9 bases between. This CDR3 has 15 residues. CDR3 DNA sequence: TGTGCCAGCAGTTACTCGAAAGCTCGCCAAGAGACCCAGTACTTC. This gives the protein CASSYSKARQETQYF.

The V and J genes are TRBV7-9 and TRBJ1-1; D gene ambiguous. The germline V and J ends were trimmed by 5 bases and 11 bases, with 6 bases remaining between them. This CDR3 has 9 residues. Germline-derived CDR1 and CDR2 are SEHNR and FQNEAQ (reference sequence). CDR3 sequence (DNA): TGTGCCAGCAGCCCACTGGCTTTCTTT. Translated: CASSPLAFF.

This clonotype has at least ten counts. The chain is built from TRBV12-3 or TRBV12-4 and TRBJ1-1; perhaps TRBD1 as D (5 bases). The germline V and J ends were trimmed by 8 bases and 1 base, with 11 bases remaining between them. The CDR3 loop spans 13 amino acids. CDR3 coding DNA: TGTGCCAGCCACAGTGGGGCGAACACTGAAGCTTTCTTT. It yields the protein CASHSGANTEAFF.

This clonotype was counted ten times or more. This chain joins TRBV7-8 and TRBJ2-1; no clear D. The CDR3 has 12 residues. The germline CDR1 and CDR2 sequences are SGHVS and FQNEAQ. Trimming took off 4 bases at V and 7 bases at J, with 8 bases between the two ends. CDR3 sequence reads: CASSSLDNEQFF. CDR3 coding DNA: TGTGCCAGCAGCTCCCTAGATAATGAGCAGTTCTTC.

The genes are TRBV7-9 and TRBJ2-1, with 10 bases matching TRBD2. Germline V gene sequence: CDR1 SEHNR, CDR2 FQNEAQ (reference sequence). J gave up 8 bases and V 7 bases, and 11 bases lay outside the gene matches. The CDR3 sequence is 15 residues long. CDR3 region: CASTPASGRVDEQFF. In nucleotides, the CDR3 is TGTGCCAGCACCCCGGCTAGCGGGAGAGTTGATGAGCAGTTCTTC.

The chain links TRBV4-1 to TRBJ1-1; the match to TRBD1 covers 9 bases. V trimming: 1 base; J trimming: 0 bases; junction bases outside the gene matches: 9. Germline values: CDR1 MGHRA, CDR2 YSYEKL. CDR3 length: 18 residues. The CDR3 DNA reads as TGCGCCAGCAGCCAAGCCCGGGACAGGGCTTTCTTGAACACTGAAGCTTTCTTT. Translated: CASSQARDRAFLNTEAFF.

There are many counts of this clonotype. The rearrangement links TRBV12-3 or TRBV12-4 to TRBJ2-7; D is unresolved. V was clipped by 6 bases and J by 2 bases, with 14 bases between them. The CDR3 runs 14 residues. The CDR3 sequence: CASSRHNPAYEQYF. The CDR3 DNA follows: TGTGCCAGCAGCAGACATAACCCGGCCTACGAGCAGTACTTC.

The table lists this clonotype with many counts. V is TRBV27 and J is TRBJ1-2, with 12 nucleotides matching TRBD1. Losses at the gene ends were 2 bases for V and 7 bases for J; bases not matched to a gene: 5. The CDR3 contains 15 residues. Germline CDR1 and CDR2: MNHEY and SMNVEV (reference sequence). The CDR3 is CASSLEGQGAGGYTF. CDR3 nucleotides: TGTGCCAGCAGTTTAGAGGGACAGGGGGCTGGTGGCTACACCTTC.

This clonotype turned up a few times. The rearrangement links TRBV29-1 to TRBJ2-1; D not resolved. V gave up 3 bases and J gave up 0 bases, with 6 bases separating them. Germline CDR1 and CDR2: SQVTM and ANQGSEA. This CDR3 region has 13 residues. The CDR3 loop reads CSVELSSYNEQFF. DNA of the CDR3: TGCAGCGTTGAGCTGAGCTCCTACAATGAGCAGTTCTTC.

This clonotype came up once. The chain combines TRBV6-1 with TRBJ2-7, with 11 bases aligning to TRBD1. Germline V CDR1 and CDR2: MNHNS, SASEGT. J was trimmed by 5 bases and V by 8 bases; bases with no gene match: 5. CDR3 length: 13 amino acids. CDR3 nucleotide sequence: TGTGCCAGCGGGGGACAGGGGGTCCACGAGCAGTACTTC. Amino acids: CASGGQGVHEQYF.